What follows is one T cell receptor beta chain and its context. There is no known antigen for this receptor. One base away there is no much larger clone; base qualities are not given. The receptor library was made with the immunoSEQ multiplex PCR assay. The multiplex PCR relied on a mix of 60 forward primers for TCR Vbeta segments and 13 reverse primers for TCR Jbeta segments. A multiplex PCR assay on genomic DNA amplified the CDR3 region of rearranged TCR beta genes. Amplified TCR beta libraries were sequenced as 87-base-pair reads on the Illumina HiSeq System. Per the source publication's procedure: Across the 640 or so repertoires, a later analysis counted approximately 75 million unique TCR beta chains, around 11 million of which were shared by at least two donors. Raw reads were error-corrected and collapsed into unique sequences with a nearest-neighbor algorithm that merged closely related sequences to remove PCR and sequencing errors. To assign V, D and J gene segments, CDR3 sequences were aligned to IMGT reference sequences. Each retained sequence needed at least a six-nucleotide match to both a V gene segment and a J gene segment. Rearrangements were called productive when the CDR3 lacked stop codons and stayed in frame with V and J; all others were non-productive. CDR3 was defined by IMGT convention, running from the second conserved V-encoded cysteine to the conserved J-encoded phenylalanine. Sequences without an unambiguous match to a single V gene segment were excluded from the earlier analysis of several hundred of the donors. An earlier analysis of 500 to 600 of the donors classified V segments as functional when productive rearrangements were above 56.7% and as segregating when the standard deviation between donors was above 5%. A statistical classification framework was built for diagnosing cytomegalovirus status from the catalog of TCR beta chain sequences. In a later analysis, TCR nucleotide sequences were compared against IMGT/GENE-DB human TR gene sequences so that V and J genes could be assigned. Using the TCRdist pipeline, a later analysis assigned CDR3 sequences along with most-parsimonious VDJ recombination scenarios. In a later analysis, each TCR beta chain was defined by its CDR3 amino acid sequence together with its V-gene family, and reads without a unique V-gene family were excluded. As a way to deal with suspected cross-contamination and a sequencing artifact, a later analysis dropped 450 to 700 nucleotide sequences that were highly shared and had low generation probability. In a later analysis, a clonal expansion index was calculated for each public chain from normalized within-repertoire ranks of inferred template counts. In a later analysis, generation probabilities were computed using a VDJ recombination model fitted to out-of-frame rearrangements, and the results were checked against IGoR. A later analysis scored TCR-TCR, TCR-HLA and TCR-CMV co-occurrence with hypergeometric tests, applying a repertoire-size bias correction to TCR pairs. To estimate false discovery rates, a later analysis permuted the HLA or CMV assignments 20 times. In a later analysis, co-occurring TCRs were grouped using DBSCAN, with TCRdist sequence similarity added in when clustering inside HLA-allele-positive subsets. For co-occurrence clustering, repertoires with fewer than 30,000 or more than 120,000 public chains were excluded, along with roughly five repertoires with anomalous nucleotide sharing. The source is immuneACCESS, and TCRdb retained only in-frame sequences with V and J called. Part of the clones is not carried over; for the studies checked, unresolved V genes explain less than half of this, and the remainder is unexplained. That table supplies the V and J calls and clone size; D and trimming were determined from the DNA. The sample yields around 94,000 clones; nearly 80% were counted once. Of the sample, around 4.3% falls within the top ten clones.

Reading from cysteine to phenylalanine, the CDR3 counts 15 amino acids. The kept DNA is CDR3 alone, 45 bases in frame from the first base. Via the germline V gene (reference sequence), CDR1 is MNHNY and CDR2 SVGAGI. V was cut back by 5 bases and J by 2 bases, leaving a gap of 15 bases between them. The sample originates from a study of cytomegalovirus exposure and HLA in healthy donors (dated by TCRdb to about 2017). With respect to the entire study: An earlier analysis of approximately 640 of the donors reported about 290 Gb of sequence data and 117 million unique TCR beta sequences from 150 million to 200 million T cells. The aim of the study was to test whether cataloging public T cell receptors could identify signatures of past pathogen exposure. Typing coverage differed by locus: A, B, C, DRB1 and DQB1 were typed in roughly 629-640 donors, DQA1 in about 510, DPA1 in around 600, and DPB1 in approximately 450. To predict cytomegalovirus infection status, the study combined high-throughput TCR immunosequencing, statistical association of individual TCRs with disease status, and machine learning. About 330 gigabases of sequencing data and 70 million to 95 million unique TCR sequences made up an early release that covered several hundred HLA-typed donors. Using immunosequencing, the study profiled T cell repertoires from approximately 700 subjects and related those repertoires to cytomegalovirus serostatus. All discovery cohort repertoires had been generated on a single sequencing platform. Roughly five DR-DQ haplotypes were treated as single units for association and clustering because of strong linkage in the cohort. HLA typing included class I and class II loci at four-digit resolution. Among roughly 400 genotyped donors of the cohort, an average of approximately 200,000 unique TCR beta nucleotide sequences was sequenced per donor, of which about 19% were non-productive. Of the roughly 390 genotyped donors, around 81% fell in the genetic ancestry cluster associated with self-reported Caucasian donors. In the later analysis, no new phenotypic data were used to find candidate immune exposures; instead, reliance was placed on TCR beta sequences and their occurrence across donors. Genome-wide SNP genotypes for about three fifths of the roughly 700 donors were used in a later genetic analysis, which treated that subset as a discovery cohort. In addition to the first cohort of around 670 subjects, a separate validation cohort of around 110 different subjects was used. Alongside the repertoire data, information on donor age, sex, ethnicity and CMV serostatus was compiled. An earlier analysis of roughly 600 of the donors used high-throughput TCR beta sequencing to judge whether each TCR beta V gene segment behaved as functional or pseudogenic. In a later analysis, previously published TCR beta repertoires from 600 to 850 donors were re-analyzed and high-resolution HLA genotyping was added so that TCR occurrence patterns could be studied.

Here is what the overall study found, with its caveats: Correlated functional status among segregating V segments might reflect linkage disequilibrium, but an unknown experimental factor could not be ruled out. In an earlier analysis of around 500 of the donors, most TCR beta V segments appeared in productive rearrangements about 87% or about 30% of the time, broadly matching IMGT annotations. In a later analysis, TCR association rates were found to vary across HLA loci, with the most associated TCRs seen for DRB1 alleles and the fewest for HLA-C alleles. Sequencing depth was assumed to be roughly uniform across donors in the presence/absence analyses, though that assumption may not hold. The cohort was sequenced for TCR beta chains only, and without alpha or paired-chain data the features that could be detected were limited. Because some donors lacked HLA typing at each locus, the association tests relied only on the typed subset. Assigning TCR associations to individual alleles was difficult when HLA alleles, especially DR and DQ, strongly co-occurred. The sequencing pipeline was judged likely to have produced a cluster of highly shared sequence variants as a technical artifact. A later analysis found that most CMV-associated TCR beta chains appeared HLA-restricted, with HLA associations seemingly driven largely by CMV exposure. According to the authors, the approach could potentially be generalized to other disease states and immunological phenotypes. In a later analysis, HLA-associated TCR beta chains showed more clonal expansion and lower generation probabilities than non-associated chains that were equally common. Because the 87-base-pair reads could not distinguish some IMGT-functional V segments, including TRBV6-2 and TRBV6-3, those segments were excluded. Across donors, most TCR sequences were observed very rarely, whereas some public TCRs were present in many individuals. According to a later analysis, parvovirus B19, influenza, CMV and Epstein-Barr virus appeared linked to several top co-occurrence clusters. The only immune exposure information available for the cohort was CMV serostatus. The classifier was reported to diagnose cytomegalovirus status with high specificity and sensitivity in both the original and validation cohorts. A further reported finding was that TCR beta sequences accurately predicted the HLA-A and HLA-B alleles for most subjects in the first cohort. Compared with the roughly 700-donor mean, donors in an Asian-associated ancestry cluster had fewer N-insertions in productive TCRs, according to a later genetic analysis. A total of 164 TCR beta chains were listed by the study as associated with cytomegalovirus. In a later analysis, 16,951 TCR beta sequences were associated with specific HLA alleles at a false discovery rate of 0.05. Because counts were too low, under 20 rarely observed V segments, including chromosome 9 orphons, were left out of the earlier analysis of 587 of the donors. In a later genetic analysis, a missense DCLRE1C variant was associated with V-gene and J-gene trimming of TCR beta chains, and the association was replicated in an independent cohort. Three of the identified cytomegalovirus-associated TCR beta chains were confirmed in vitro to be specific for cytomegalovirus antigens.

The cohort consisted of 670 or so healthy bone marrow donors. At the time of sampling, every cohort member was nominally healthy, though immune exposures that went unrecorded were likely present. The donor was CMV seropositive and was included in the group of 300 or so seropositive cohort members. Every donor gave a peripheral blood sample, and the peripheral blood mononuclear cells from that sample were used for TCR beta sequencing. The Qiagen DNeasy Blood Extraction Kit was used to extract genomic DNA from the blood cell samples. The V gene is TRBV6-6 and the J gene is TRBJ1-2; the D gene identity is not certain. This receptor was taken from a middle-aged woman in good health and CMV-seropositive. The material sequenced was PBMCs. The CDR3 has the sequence CASSRPTGANYGYTF. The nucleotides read TGTGCCAGCAGTCGACCTACGGGAGCCAACTATGGCTACACCTTC.